This TCR beta chain was sequenced in a study of vaccination and CD4 T cells after COVID-19. As to this clonotype: Antigen specificity is unknown.

Cultured CD4+ T cell DNA underwent sequencing with the Oncomine TCR Beta short-read assay. MiXCR, run by TCRdb on the PCR reads, gives a single entry per CDR3 protein. The data contain roughly 10,000 distinct CDR3 sequences, over 65% of them singletons. V lost 7 bases, J lost 8 bases, and 13 bases lay in between. The CDR3 is made up of 12 amino acids. Germline lookup yields CDR1 KGHDR and CDR2 SFDVKD. Indicated treatment: roughly 11-day PBMC culture with coronavirus spike peptide pools or control peptides (ViraFEST assay). Researchers reported culturing 2.1 million or so PBMCs per well with 9.5 to 10 IU/ml IL-2 and around 9.4 ug/ml peptide pools.

The origin of this receptor is a human donor who had recovered from COVID-19. V and J are TRBV24-1 and TRBJ1-2, with unresolved D. The sample taken for sequencing was CD4+ T cells from blood, cultured in vitro. The DNA of the CDR3 is TGTGCCACCAGGGTCGGACTTTGGGGCTACACCTTC. Translated: CATRVGLWGYTF.